These T cell receptor beta chains were read from a single sample in a study of T cells in Graves' hyperthyroidism and ophthalmopathy. MiXCR, applied by TCRdb to the multiplex PCR reads, yields one record per CDR3 protein. The sample shows around 620,000 distinct CDR3 sequences, about a sixth of them seen only once. Sequencing input: blood. The receptors here all came from a woman aged 25 to 45 with Graves' hyperthyroidism. Both conserved end residues are part of each CDR3. A D gene is named only where the DNA matches it firmly. Clone size is given for some rows only: seen once, a few or many times, or a class if the clone is expanded.

j_call: TRBJ1-5; cdr3_length: 14; d_call: -; v_call: TRBV27; clone_size: many; cdr3_nt: TGTGCCAGCAGTTTGTCGGGGTTCGATCAGCCCCAGCATTTT; cdr3_aa: CASSLSGFDQPQHF
j_call: TRBJ2-1; cdr3_length: 12; d_call: TRBD2; v_call: TRBV11-2; clone_size: many; cdr3_nt: TGTGCCAGCAGCTTAGATGGGGGGGGGCAGTTCTTC; cdr3_aa: CASSLDGGGQFF
j_call: TRBJ2-1; cdr3_length: 12; d_call: -; v_call: TRBV6-1; clone_size: many; cdr3_nt: TGTGCCAGCAGTGCCCTTTGGGATGAGCAGTTCTTC; cdr3_aa: CASSALWDEQFF
j_call: TRBJ2-1; cdr3_length: 15; d_call: -; v_call: TRBV27; clone_size: few; cdr3_nt: TGTGCCAGCAGTGGGTCAGGGGCTGACTACAATGAGCAGTTCTTC; cdr3_aa: CASSGSGADYNEQFF
j_call: TRBJ2-3; cdr3_length: 15; d_call: TRBD2; v_call: TRBV28; clone_size: many; cdr3_nt: TGTGCCAGCCTAAGCGGGAGGGCTAGGACAGATACGCAGTATTTT; cdr3_aa: CASLSGRARTDTQYF
j_call: TRBJ2-7; cdr3_length: 15; d_call: TRBD2; v_call: TRBV6-1; clone_size: many; cdr3_nt: TGTGCCAGCCGGATTGGCGGGGGAAGCTCCTACGAGCAGTACTTC; cdr3_aa: CASRIGGGSSYEQYF
j_call: TRBJ2-7; cdr3_length: 16; d_call: TRBD2; v_call: TRBV30; clone_size: -; cdr3_nt: TGTGCCTGGAGCGGACACACTAGCGGGGGCTCCTACGAGCAGTACTTC; cdr3_aa: CAWSGHTSGGSYEQYF
j_call: TRBJ2-1; cdr3_length: 11; d_call: -; v_call: TRBV12-3/TRBV12-4; clone_size: many; cdr3_nt: TGTGCCAGCAGTTTGGAGAATGAGCAGTTCTTC; cdr3_aa: CASSLENEQFF
j_call: TRBJ2-7; cdr3_length: 14; d_call: -; v_call: TRBV15; clone_size: -; cdr3_nt: TGTGCCACCAGCAGAGAGCGGTCCTCCTACGAGCAGTACTTC; cdr3_aa: CATSRERSSYEQYF
j_call: TRBJ1-3; cdr3_length: 15; d_call: TRBD1; v_call: TRBV3-1; clone_size: few; cdr3_nt: TGTGCCAGCAGCCAAGATTCAGGGGGTGGAAACACCATATATTTT; cdr3_aa: CASSQDSGGGNTIYF
j_call: TRBJ2-2; cdr3_length: 13; d_call: -; v_call: TRBV28; clone_size: -; cdr3_nt: TGTGCCAGCATCCCACAGGGCACCGGGGAGCTGTTTTTT; cdr3_aa: CASIPQGTGELFF
j_call: TRBJ1-2; cdr3_length: 14; d_call: -; v_call: TRBV11-2; clone_size: many; cdr3_nt: TGTGCCAGCAGCTTAGGGGATTTTCGCTATGGCTACACCTTC; cdr3_aa: CASSLGDFRYGYTF
j_call: TRBJ2-3; cdr3_length: 16; d_call: TRBD1; v_call: TRBV4-3; clone_size: -; cdr3_nt: TGCGCCAGCAGCCAACCGGACAGGCCCTACACAGATACGCAGTATTTT; cdr3_aa: CASSQPDRPYTDTQYF
j_call: TRBJ2-7; cdr3_length: 14; d_call: -; v_call: TRBV6-1; clone_size: few; cdr3_nt: TGTGCCAGCAGTCGGCGGGAAAACTCCTACGAGCAGTACTTC; cdr3_aa: CASSRRENSYEQYF
j_call: TRBJ2-1; cdr3_length: 19; d_call: -; v_call: TRBV27; clone_size: -; cdr3_nt: TGTGCCAGCAGTTTAAGGCTTTTAGTGAGGGGTATACCCTACAATGAGCAGTTCTTC; cdr3_aa: CASSLRLLVRGIPYNEQFF
j_call: TRBJ2-7; cdr3_length: 17; d_call: TRBD1; v_call: TRBV5-5; clone_size: few; cdr3_nt: TGTGCCAGCAGCAGGGACAGGGGGTTCGTCGCCTCCTACGAGCAGTACTTC; cdr3_aa: CASSRDRGFVASYEQYF
j_call: TRBJ2-7; cdr3_length: 15; d_call: TRBD2; v_call: TRBV29-1; clone_size: -; cdr3_nt: TGCAGCGTCTTGACTAGCGGGAGGGGACGGAACGAGCAGTACTTC; cdr3_aa: CSVLTSGRGRNEQYF
j_call: TRBJ2-2; cdr3_length: 14; d_call: -; v_call: TRBV29-1; clone_size: many; cdr3_nt: TGCAGCGTTGGACCGGGAGTCAGGGACGGGGAGCTGTTTTTT; cdr3_aa: CSVGPGVRDGELFF
j_call: TRBJ1-1; cdr3_length: 13; d_call: TRBD1; v_call: TRBV3-1; clone_size: many; cdr3_nt: TGTGCCAGCAAGAAGACAGGGATCACTGAAGCTTTCTTT; cdr3_aa: CASKKTGITEAFF
j_call: TRBJ1-2; cdr3_length: 13; d_call: -; v_call: TRBV18; clone_size: many; cdr3_nt: TGTGCCAGCTCACCAGACAGATCGAACGGCTACACCTTC; cdr3_aa: CASSPDRSNGYTF
j_call: TRBJ1-1; cdr3_length: 14; d_call: TRBD1; v_call: TRBV2; clone_size: -; cdr3_nt: TGTGCCAGCAGTATTACAGGGGGTAAAACTGAAGCTTTCTTT; cdr3_aa: CASSITGGKTEAFF
j_call: TRBJ1-4; cdr3_length: 18; d_call: -; v_call: TRBV6-6; clone_size: few; cdr3_nt: TGTGCCAGCAGTTACCTGGGAGGTACGGGACACCTACGAGAAAAACTGTTTTTT; cdr3_aa: CASSYLGGTGHLREKLFF
j_call: TRBJ2-1; cdr3_length: 16; d_call: TRBD2; v_call: TRBV20-1; clone_size: few; cdr3_nt: TGCAGTGCTCTAGACTACTTCGGGACTATAGACAATGAGCAGTTCTTC; cdr3_aa: CSALDYFGTIDNEQFF
j_call: TRBJ1-1; cdr3_length: 16; d_call: -; v_call: TRBV5-1; clone_size: -; cdr3_nt: TGCGCCAGCAGCTCTCCAGGGGTCGGTATGAACACTGAAGCTTTCTTT; cdr3_aa: CASSSPGVGMNTEAFF
j_call: TRBJ2-7; cdr3_length: 20; d_call: TRBD2; v_call: TRBV11-2; clone_size: many; cdr3_nt: TGTGCCAGCAGCTCATTGCGACAGGGAGCTAGCGGGAGGACCCCCTACGAGCAGTACTTC; cdr3_aa: CASSSLRQGASGRTPYEQYF
j_call: TRBJ1-4; cdr3_length: 14; d_call: -; v_call: TRBV28; clone_size: many; cdr3_nt: TGTGCCAGCAGCACCACTGAGAGGGGGGAAAAACTGTTTTTT; cdr3_aa: CASSTTERGEKLFF
j_call: TRBJ1-5; cdr3_length: 14; d_call: -; v_call: TRBV2; clone_size: many; cdr3_nt: TGTGCCAGCAGTGAGACAGCCTCGGATCAGCCCCAGCATTTT; cdr3_aa: CASSETASDQPQHF
j_call: TRBJ1-3; cdr3_length: 15; d_call: -; v_call: TRBV27; clone_size: -; cdr3_nt: TGTGCCAGCAGTTTAATGGGAGGGTCTGGAAACACCATATATTTT; cdr3_aa: CASSLMGGSGNTIYF
j_call: TRBJ1-2; cdr3_length: 15; d_call: -; v_call: TRBV4-2; clone_size: few; cdr3_nt: TGTGCCAGCAGCCAAGAAAGGTTGGGGAGTCGGGGCTACACCTTC; cdr3_aa: CASSQERLGSRGYTF
j_call: TRBJ1-2; cdr3_length: 12; d_call: -; v_call: TRBV12-5; clone_size: -; cdr3_nt: TGTGCTAGTGGCCTCGGACATTATGGCTACACCTTC; cdr3_aa: CASGLGHYGYTF
j_call: TRBJ1-1; cdr3_length: 15; d_call: -; v_call: TRBV4-1; clone_size: -; cdr3_nt: TGCGCCAGCAGCCAAGTTGGGGGGCTGAACACTGAAGCTTTCTTT; cdr3_aa: CASSQVGGLNTEAFF
j_call: TRBJ2-7; cdr3_length: 16; d_call: TRBD2; v_call: TRBV12-3/TRBV12-4; clone_size: many; cdr3_nt: TGTGCCAGCAGTTTAGCGGGAATAGCGGGAGTATACGAGCAGTACTTC; cdr3_aa: CASSLAGIAGVYEQYF
j_call: TRBJ1-5; cdr3_length: 14; d_call: -; v_call: TRBV28; clone_size: many; cdr3_nt: TGTGCCAGCAGTTTAGGTCAGGGGCTACAGCCCCAGCATTTT; cdr3_aa: CASSLGQGLQPQHF
j_call: TRBJ2-2; cdr3_length: 18; d_call: TRBD2; v_call: TRBV6-1; clone_size: -; cdr3_nt: TGTGCCAACAGAGGAGCGGGGGAAAAAAGTACAAGGACCGGGGAGCTGTTTTTT; cdr3_aa: CANRGAGEKSTRTGELFF
j_call: TRBJ2-7; cdr3_length: 15; d_call: TRBD2; v_call: TRBV3-1; clone_size: many; cdr3_nt: TGTGCCAGCAGCCTCGGACTAGCGCCTTCCTACGAGCAGTACTTC; cdr3_aa: CASSLGLAPSYEQYF
j_call: TRBJ1-2; cdr3_length: 16; d_call: TRBD1; v_call: TRBV6-5; clone_size: many; cdr3_nt: TGTGCCAGCAGTTACTCTCACAGGGGTAGCGTGGAGGGCTACACCTTC; cdr3_aa: CASSYSHRGSVEGYTF
j_call: TRBJ1-1; cdr3_length: 13; d_call: -; v_call: TRBV20-1; clone_size: few; cdr3_nt: TGCAGTGCTGGGGAGGGTTCTAACTCTGAAGCTTTCTTT; cdr3_aa: CSAGEGSNSEAFF
j_call: TRBJ1-5; cdr3_length: 14; d_call: -; v_call: TRBV28; clone_size: many; cdr3_nt: TGTGCCAGCAGTTTTTGGGGCGCGGGTCAGCCCCAGCATTTT; cdr3_aa: CASSFWGAGQPQHF
j_call: TRBJ2-7; cdr3_length: 11; d_call: -; v_call: TRBV30; clone_size: many; cdr3_nt: TGTGCCTGGAGTGTACGATACGAGCAGTACTTC; cdr3_aa: CAWSVRYEQYF
j_call: TRBJ2-7; cdr3_length: 14; d_call: TRBD1; v_call: TRBV5-1; clone_size: many; cdr3_nt: TGCGCCAGCAGCAGCGACAGGGGGCAGTACGAGCAGTACTTC; cdr3_aa: CASSSDRGQYEQYF
j_call: TRBJ2-1; cdr3_length: 13; d_call: -; v_call: TRBV5-1; clone_size: many; cdr3_nt: TGCGCCAGCAGCAGGGACGGTTACAATGAGCAGTTCTTC; cdr3_aa: CASSRDGYNEQFF
j_call: TRBJ2-1; cdr3_length: 13; d_call: TRBD2; v_call: TRBV12-3/TRBV12-4; clone_size: many; cdr3_nt: TGTGCCAGCAGTGCTAGCGGGAACAATGAGCAGTTCTTC; cdr3_aa: CASSASGNNEQFF
j_call: TRBJ2-1; cdr3_length: 13; d_call: -; v_call: TRBV7-3; clone_size: -; cdr3_nt: TGTGCCAGCAGCTTACTACAGAACAATGAGCAGTTCTTC; cdr3_aa: CASSLLQNNEQFF
j_call: TRBJ1-2; cdr3_length: 16; d_call: TRBD1; v_call: TRBV24-1; clone_size: -; cdr3_nt: TGTGCCACCAGTGATCCCGGACAGGAGGGGGGTTATGGCTACACCTTC; cdr3_aa: CATSDPGQEGGYGYTF
j_call: TRBJ1-5; cdr3_length: 15; d_call: -; v_call: TRBV6-1; clone_size: -; cdr3_nt: TGTGCCAGCAGTGAAGGGCCCCCTCTCTGGGGAACCCAGCATTTT; cdr3_aa: CASSEGPPLWGTQHF